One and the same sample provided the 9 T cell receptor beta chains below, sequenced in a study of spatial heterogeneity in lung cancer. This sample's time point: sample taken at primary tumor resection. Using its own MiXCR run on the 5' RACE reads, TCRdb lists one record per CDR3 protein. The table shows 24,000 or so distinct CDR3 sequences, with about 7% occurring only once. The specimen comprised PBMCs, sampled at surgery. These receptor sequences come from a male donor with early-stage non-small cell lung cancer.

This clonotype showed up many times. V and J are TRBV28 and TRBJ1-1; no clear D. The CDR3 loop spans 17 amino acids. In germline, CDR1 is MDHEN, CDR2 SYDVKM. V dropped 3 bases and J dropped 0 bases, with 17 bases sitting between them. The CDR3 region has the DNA TGTGCCAGCAGTTTCTTCGGAACCCTCCTACTGAACACTGAAGCTTTCTTT. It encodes CASSFFGTLLLNTEAFF.

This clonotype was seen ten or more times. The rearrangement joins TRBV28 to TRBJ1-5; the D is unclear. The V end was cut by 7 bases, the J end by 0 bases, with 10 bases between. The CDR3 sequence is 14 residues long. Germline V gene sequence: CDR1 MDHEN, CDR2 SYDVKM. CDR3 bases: TGTGCCAGCAATACACTTTTTAGCAATCAGCCCCAGCATTTT. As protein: CASNTLFSNQPQHF.

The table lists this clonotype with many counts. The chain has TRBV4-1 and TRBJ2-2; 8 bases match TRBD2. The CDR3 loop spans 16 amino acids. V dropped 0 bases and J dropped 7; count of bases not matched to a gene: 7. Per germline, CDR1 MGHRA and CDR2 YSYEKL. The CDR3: CASSQDPLTSGGELFF. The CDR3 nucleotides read TGCGCCAGCAGCCAAGACCCGCTAACTAGCGGCGGGGAGCTGTTTTTT.

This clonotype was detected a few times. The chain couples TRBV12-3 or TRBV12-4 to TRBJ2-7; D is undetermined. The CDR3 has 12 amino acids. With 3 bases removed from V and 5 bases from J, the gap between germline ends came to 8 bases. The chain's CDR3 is CASSFLPHEQYF. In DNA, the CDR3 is TGTGCCAGCAGTTTTCTCCCACACGAGCAGTACTTC.

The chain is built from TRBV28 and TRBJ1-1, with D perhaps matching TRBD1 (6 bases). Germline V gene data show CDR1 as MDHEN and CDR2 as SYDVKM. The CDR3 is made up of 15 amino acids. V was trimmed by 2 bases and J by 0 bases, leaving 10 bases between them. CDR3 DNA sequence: TGTGCCAGCAGTTTAATCGCAGGGGTGAACACTGAAGCTTTCTTT. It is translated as CASSLIAGVNTEAFF.

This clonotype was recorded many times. This chain's CDR3 is CSARSQGRYEQYV. In DNA, the CDR3 is TGCAGTGCTAGGAGTCAGGGAAGGTACGAGCAGTACGTC. The genes are TRBV20-1 and TRBJ2-7; weak D call: TRBD1 (5 bases). This CDR3 region has 13 residues. Per germline, CDR1 DFQATT and CDR2 SNEGSKA (reference sequence). With 3 bases removed from V and 4 bases from J, the gap between germline ends came to 13 bases.

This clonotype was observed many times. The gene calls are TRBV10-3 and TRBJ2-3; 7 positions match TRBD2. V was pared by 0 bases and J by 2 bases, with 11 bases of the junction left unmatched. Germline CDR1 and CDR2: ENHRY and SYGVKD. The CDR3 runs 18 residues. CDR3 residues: CAISESIMGLADTDTQYF. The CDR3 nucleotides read TGTGCCATCAGTGAGTCTATAATGGGGCTAGCGGACACAGATACGCAGTATTTT.

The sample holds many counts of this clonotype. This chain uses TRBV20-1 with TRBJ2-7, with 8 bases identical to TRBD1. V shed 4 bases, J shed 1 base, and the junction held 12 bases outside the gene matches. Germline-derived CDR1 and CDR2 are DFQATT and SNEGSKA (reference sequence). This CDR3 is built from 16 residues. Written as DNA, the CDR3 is TGCAGTGCTATATTTCTGCTGGGACAGGCATCCTACGAGCAGTACTTC. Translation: CSAIFLLGQASYEQYF.

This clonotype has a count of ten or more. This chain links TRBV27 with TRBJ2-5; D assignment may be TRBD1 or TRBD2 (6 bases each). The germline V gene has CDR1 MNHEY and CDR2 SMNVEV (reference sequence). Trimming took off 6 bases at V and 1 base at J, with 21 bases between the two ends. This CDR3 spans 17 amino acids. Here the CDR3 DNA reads TGTGCCAGCAGCACACGGAGGGGGGACACCACCCAAGAGACCCAGTACTTC. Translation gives CASSTRRGDTTQETQYF.